The 15 T cell receptor beta chains in this list originate from one sample, sequenced in a study of shared clonotypes between healthy human individuals (dated by TCRdb to the early 2020s). The library was made by the immunoSEQ multiplex PCR assay. Drawn from immuneACCESS, this table holds only the in-frame rearrangements with V and J called that TCRdb kept. Clones are partly lost; checked studies trace under half to an unresolved V gene and leave the rest unexplained. The sample includes roughly 1.4 million clones, with approximately 98.5% observed a single time. Roughly 0.35% of the sample goes to the ten largest clones. What was sequenced was naive CD4+ T cells sorted from blood. The cell subset or site label, as the study defines it: CD45RA+ positively selected. These receptors all stem from a man younger than 45 in good health.

The rearrangement uses TRBV27 and TRBJ2-7; D is unresolved. This CDR3 region has 15 residues. The germline gives CDR1 MNHEY, CDR2 SMNVEV (reference sequence). V was cut by 7 bases and J by 0 bases, with 16 bases left in between. The CDR3 nucleotides read TGTGCCAGCATTTTGACAAGGTACCCCTCCTACGAGCAGTACTTC. The encoded protein is CASILTRYPSYEQYF.

The chain combines TRBV7-9 with TRBJ1-5, with TRBD1 identical over 12 bases. J lost 7 bases, V lost 5 bases, and 9 bases had no gene match. The CDR3 has 16 residues. CDR1 and CDR2 (germline): SEHNR, FQNEAQ (reference sequence). The DNA of the CDR3 is TGTGCCAGCAGCGGAGGGACAGGGGGCGAGCGACAGCCCCAGCATTTT. It is translated as CASSGGTGGERQPQHF.

The J gene is TRBJ2-1, the V gene TRBV18; 9 bases are a match to TRBD1. Germline CDR1 KGHSH, CDR2 LQKENI. The CDR3 runs to 17 residues. The junction had 7 bases not matched to a gene; V was cut back by 3 bases and J by 1 base. The CDR3 DNA reads TGTGCCAGCTCACCCCTCCCGGGACAGGGTTCCTACAATGAGCAGTTCTTC. This codes for CASSPLPGQGSYNEQFF.

This clone showed up just once. This chain's CDR3 is CASSPRGQGGTDTQYF. DNA for the CDR3: TGTGCCAGCTCACCACGAGGGCAGGGGGGCACAGATACGCAGTATTTT. The chain joins TRBV18 to TRBJ2-3; 7 nucleotides line up with TRBD1. The V gene end was trimmed by 1 base and the J gene end by 1 base; junction bases not matched to a gene: 5. This CDR3 is 16 amino acids long. Germline CDR1 reads KGHSH; CDR2 reads LQKENI.

This chain uses TRBV11-2 with TRBJ2-7; 7 bases align to TRBD2. This CDR3 region has 15 residues. The V gene end was trimmed by 4 bases and the J gene end by 3 bases; junction bases not matched to a gene: 9. CDR1 is SGHAT and CDR2 is FQNNGV in the germline V gene. CDR3 nucleotides: TGTGCCAGCAGCTCCCTCGGGGGAGGGTACTACGAGCAGTACTTC. It codes for CASSSLGGGYYEQYF.

V usage is TRBV5-1 and J usage is TRBJ2-1, with TRBD1 identical over 7 bases. Germline CDR1 and CDR2: SGHRS and YFSETQ. This CDR3 comprises 19 residues. Germline trimming cut 5 bases from V and 0 bases from J; bases unmatched to any gene: 17. CDR3 residues: CASRGAWTGLTSSYNEQFF. The CDR3 bases are TGCGCCAGCAGGGGGGCCTGGACAGGCCTCACAAGCTCCTACAATGAGCAGTTCTTC.

This sequence joins TRBV7-8 and TRBJ2-1; 7 bases align to TRBD2. The length of the CDR3 is 16 residues. Germline CDR1 is SGHVS and CDR2 is FQNEAQ. V lost 4 bases to trimming and J lost 0 bases; unmatched junction nucleotides: 6. The CDR3 nucleotides read TGTGCCAGCAGCTCAGAGCGGGAAAGCTCCTACAATGAGCAGTTCTTC. It codes for CASSSERESSYNEQFF.

This chain connects TRBV11-2 to TRBJ1-1; D remains ambiguous. The CDR3 has 17 amino acids. CDR1 SGHAT and CDR2 FQNNGV come from the germline V gene. V was shortened by 2 bases and J by 7 bases, with 23 bases between the two germline ends. DNA of the CDR3: TGTGCCAGCAGCTTATTTAGGGCAGCGGATTTTTGGATTGAAGCTTTCTTT. It codes for CASSLFRAADFWIEAFF. Full variable domain (outside the CDR3, taken from reference TRBV11-2 and TRBJ1-1): EAGVAQSPRYKIIEKRQSVAFWCNPISGHATLYWYQQILGQGPKLLIQFQNNGVVDDSQLPKDRFSAERLKGVDSTLKIQPAKLEDSAVYLCASSLFRAADFWIEAFFGQGTRLTVV.

The CDR3 loop is CATAGTGQGGAGELFF. CDR3 DNA: TGTGCCACGGCGGGGACCGGACAGGGAGGCGCCGGGGAGCTGTTTTTT. The rearrangement uses TRBV10-3 and TRBJ2-2, with 8 nucleotides matching TRBD1. With 10 bases clipped from V and 6 bases from J, the junction kept 16 bases outside the gene matches. CDR3 length: 16 amino acids. Per the germline V gene, CDR1 is ENHRY and CDR2 is SYGVKD.

The chain uses TRBV2 and TRBJ2-1, with D perhaps TRBD1 (5 bases). The germline V gene encodes CDR1 SNHLY and CDR2 FYNNEI. The CDR3 contains 13 residues. The V gene lost 5 bases and the J gene lost 5 bases, with 10 bases spanning the gap. The CDR3 sequence is CASSSTVDNEQFF. The CDR3 coding sequence is TGTGCCAGCAGTTCGACAGTTGACAATGAGCAGTTCTTC. Full variable domain (rest looked up from reference TRBV2 and TRBJ2-1): EPEVTQTPSHQVTQMGQEVILRCVPISNHLYFYWYRQILGQKVEFLVSFYNNEISEKSEIFDDQFSVERPDGSNFTLKIRSTKLEDSAMYFCASSSTVDNEQFFGPGTRLTVL.

This chain joins TRBV6-5 and TRBJ1-1; TRBD1 matches 7 bases. The V gene's germline CDR1 is MNHEY and CDR2 SVGAGI. Germline trimming cut 3 bases from V and 2 bases from J; bases unmatched to any gene: 6. The length of the CDR3 is 15 residues. CDR3 region: CASSYLGGENTEAFF. The CDR3 DNA reads as TGTGCCAGCAGTTATTTAGGGGGCGAAAACACTGAAGCTTTCTTT.

The gene calls are TRBV21-1 and TRBJ2-3; the table's D call of TRBD2 was not tested on the DNA. TRBV21-1 is a pseudogene segment. The CDR3 covers 16 residues. The CDR3 DNA reads as TGTGCCAGCAGCAAAATGAGGGTCAAGGACACAGATACGCAGTATTTT. Amino acids: CASSKMRVKDTDTQYF.

The V and J genes are TRBV4-3 and TRBJ1-1; perhaps TRBD1 as D (5 bases). V lost 4 bases, J lost 2 bases, and 17 bases lay in between. Germline CDR1 and CDR2: LGHNA and YSLEER. This CDR3 is 16 amino acids long. CDR3 protein: CASSLFAVGGNTEAFF. CDR3 DNA: TGCGCCAGCAGCCTTTTTGCGGTCGGGGGAAACACTGAAGCTTTCTTT.

The chain recombines TRBV18 with TRBJ2-7, with D maybe TRBD1 (6 bases). The V gene's germline CDR1 is KGHSH and CDR2 LQKENI. V lost 0 bases and J lost 0, with 12 bases in between. The CDR3 spans 16 residues. Here the CDR3 reads CASSPPNRVGSYEQYF. CDR3 in DNA: TGTGCCAGCTCACCACCGAACAGGGTGGGCTCCTACGAGCAGTACTTC.

This chain connects TRBV5-1 to TRBJ2-7, with 7 bases matching TRBD2. CDR3 length equals 12 residues. Per germline, CDR1 SGHRS and CDR2 YFSETQ. V shed 8 bases, J shed 2 bases, and the junction held 4 bases outside the gene matches. CDR3 DNA sequence: TGCGCCAGTCGGGAGGCGGCCTACGAGCAGTACTTC. It codes for CASREAAYEQYF.